This TCR beta chain is drawn from a study of T cell clones after liver transplantation. Generated by immunoSEQ multiplex PCR, the TCRdb table keeps only in-frame clones and is missing some. Among 75,000 to 85,000 clones listed, approximately 87% were seen once. The CDR3 has 15 residues. CDR1 MDHEN and CDR2 SYDVKM come from the germline V gene. Trimming cost V 5 bases and J 0 bases, with 12 bases left between them. The chain combines TRBV28 with TRBJ2-3, with a tentative D call TRBD2 (6 bases). This TCR was sampled from a human patient who received a liver transplant. Some T cells may originate from the graft donor. The specimen comprised CD4+ T cells from blood, sampled at the 22-month timepoint. As DNA, the CDR3 is TGTGCCAGCAGTCCGAGCGGGCCCAGCACAGATACGCAGTATTTT. Its translation: CASSPSGPSTDTQYF.